These 4 T cell receptor beta chains were sequenced from one sample in a study of cytomegalovirus exposure and HLA in healthy donors. The PCR made use of 60 Vbeta and 13 Jbeta primers. TCRdb's table, derived via immunoSEQ multiplex PCR, lists solely in-frame clones and lacks some. Of 99,000 or so clones listed, roughly 76% are singletons. The sample comprised PBMCs. These receptors all stem from a man aged 25-45 years in good health and CMV-seropositive.

V gene TRBV18 combines with J gene TRBJ2-6; tentatively, D is TRBD2 (6 bases). With 2 bases removed from V and 1 base from J, the gap between germline ends came to 15 bases. This CDR3 contains 18 residues. Germline values: CDR1 KGHSH, CDR2 LQKENI. In nucleotides, the CDR3 is TGTGCCAGCTCACCATTGTCGGCGGGGCCGTCTGGGGCCAACGTCCTGACTTTC. This sequence encodes CASSPLSAGPSGANVLTF.

This clone was observed a handful of times. V is TRBV4-3 and J is TRBJ2-5; 7 bases align to TRBD2. The CDR3 extends over 15 amino acids. The trim removed 4 bases at V and 4 bases at J, leaving 9 bases unmatched. Germline CDR1 LGHNA, CDR2 YSLEER. CDR3 nucleotides: TGCGCCAGCAGCCGCCTCTCAAGCGGGGTAGAGACCCAGTACTTC. It yields the protein CASSRLSSGVETQYF.

The chain couples TRBV27 to TRBJ2-5, with 7 bases aligning to TRBD2. V shed 6 bases, J shed 7 bases, and the junction held 8 bases outside the gene matches. Germline V CDR1 and CDR2: MNHEY, SMNVEV (reference sequence). The CDR3 is made up of 13 amino acids. In nucleotides, the CDR3 is TGTGCCAGCAGGGGCGGGGGTGGGGCGACCCAGTACTTC. This gives the protein CASRGGGGATQYF.

The chain carries TRBV5-6 and TRBJ1-5; TRBD1 matches at 11 bases. The V and J ends lost 4 bases and 5 bases, in that order; junction bases with no gene match: 5. Per germline, CDR1 SGHDT and CDR2 YYEEEE. The CDR3 length is 15 residues. As DNA, the CDR3 is TGTGCCAGCAGCAGGACAGGGGGCAGGGATCAGCCCCAGCATTTT. It yields the protein CASSRTGGRDQPQHF. Complete variable domain (other parts from reference TRBV5-6 and TRBJ1-5): DAGVTQSPTHLIKTRGQQVTLRCSPKSGHDTVSWYQQALGQGPQFIFQYYEEEERQRGNFPDRFSGHQFPNYSSELNVNALLLGDSALYLCASSRTGGRDQPQHFGDGTRLSIL.